Listed below are T cell receptor beta chains from one sample, sequenced in a study of T cell responses to AZD1222 COVID-19 vaccine. The protocol was immunoSEQ multiplex PCR, while the TCRdb copy is restricted to in-frame clones and leaves out a portion. This sample has some 140,000 clones, with roughly nine tenths found just once. The input for sequencing was peripheral blood, taken on day 0 of AZD1222 vaccination. The receptor source for this set is an adult in good health. Each CDR3 is given with its conserved first and last residue. Fields, in order: clone size, J gene, D gene, V gene, CDR3 DNA, CDR3 protein. A D gene is named only where the DNA matches it firmly. Some rows mark clone size as missing; the rest say once, few, many or name a class of expanded clone.

clone_size: -; j_call: TRBJ2-1; d_call: TRBD2; v_call: TRBV11-2; cdr3_nt: TGTGCCAGCAGCTTATCTAGCGGCTCCTACAATGAGCAGTTCTTC; cdr3_aa: CASSLSSGSYNEQFF
clone_size: once; j_call: TRBJ1-2; d_call: TRBD1; v_call: TRBV4-1; cdr3_nt: TGCGCCAGCGGAACGCGGGGACAGGGGGGTGGCTACACCTTC; cdr3_aa: CASGTRGQGGGYTF
clone_size: -; j_call: TRBJ1-5; d_call: -; v_call: TRBV3-1/TRBV3-2; cdr3_nt: TGTGCCAGCAGCACCGGGTTAGGCCTCAATCAGCCCCAGCATTTT; cdr3_aa: CASSTGLGLNQPQHF
clone_size: -; j_call: TRBJ2-7; d_call: -; v_call: TRBV10-3; cdr3_nt: TGTGCCATCAGTGGGTCAAACACCTACGAGCAGTACTTC; cdr3_aa: CAISGSNTYEQYF
clone_size: -; j_call: TRBJ2-7; d_call: -; v_call: TRBV5-1; cdr3_nt: TGCGCCAGCAGGGTTGACAGAGAGCCTAGTTACGAGCAGTACTTC; cdr3_aa: CASRVDREPSYEQYF
clone_size: -; j_call: TRBJ2-5; d_call: -; v_call: TRBV2; cdr3_nt: TGTGCCAGCAACGGGGGAAGAGGGGAAGAGACCCAGTACTTC; cdr3_aa: CASNGGRGEETQYF
clone_size: -; j_call: TRBJ1-2; d_call: TRBD1; v_call: TRBV9; cdr3_nt: TGTGCCAGCAGCGTAGCCATTACCCCCGAGACAGGGGCGGACTATGGCTACACCTTC; cdr3_aa: CASSVAITPETGADYGYTF
clone_size: -; j_call: TRBJ1-2; d_call: TRBD1; v_call: TRBV2; cdr3_nt: TGTGCCAGCAGGGACGGACAGGGCGGGGGGTATGGCTACACCTTC; cdr3_aa: CASRDGQGGGYGYTF
clone_size: -; j_call: TRBJ2-3; d_call: -; v_call: TRBV20-1; cdr3_nt: TGCAGTGCCGGCTGGGGGGATACGCAGTATTTT; cdr3_aa: CSAGWGDTQYF
clone_size: -; j_call: TRBJ2-1; d_call: TRBD2; v_call: TRBV11-2; cdr3_nt: TGTGCCAGCAGCCGGGAAGCGGGAGGCATGTACAATGAGCAGTTCTTC; cdr3_aa: CASSREAGGMYNEQFF
clone_size: -; j_call: TRBJ2-2; d_call: -; v_call: TRBV5-4; cdr3_nt: TGTGCCACAACGATAGGGTGGGGCACCGGGGAGCTGTTTTTT; cdr3_aa: CATTIGWGTGELFF
clone_size: -; j_call: TRBJ2-5; d_call: -; v_call: TRBV9; cdr3_nt: TGTGCCAGCAGCCCCCGGGAGCCGCTACGGACCCAGTACTTC; cdr3_aa: CASSPREPLRTQYF
clone_size: -; j_call: TRBJ1-1; d_call: -; v_call: TRBV12-3/TRBV12-4; cdr3_nt: TGTGCCAGCAGCCCCTCGCCGGACGGAAAAGCTTTCTTT; cdr3_aa: CASSPSPDGKAFF
clone_size: -; j_call: TRBJ2-2; d_call: TRBD1; v_call: TRBV6-5; cdr3_nt: TGTGCCAGCAGCCGGGACAGTAACACCGGGGAGCTGTTTTTT; cdr3_aa: CASSRDSNTGELFF
clone_size: -; j_call: TRBJ2-1; d_call: TRBD2; v_call: TRBV11-3; cdr3_nt: TGTGCCAGCAGCTTAGCGGGGGGGGCCTTTGGTGAGCAGTTCTTC; cdr3_aa: CASSLAGGAFGEQFF
clone_size: -; j_call: TRBJ2-7; d_call: -; v_call: TRBV4-1; cdr3_nt: TGCGCCAGCAGCCAAGCAGGGGTCAACGAGCAGTACTTC; cdr3_aa: CASSQAGVNEQYF
clone_size: -; j_call: TRBJ1-2; d_call: -; v_call: TRBV19; cdr3_nt: TGTGCCAGTAGTGAACAAACCTACAGGGTAGGATCTGGCTACACCTTC; cdr3_aa: CASSEQTYRVGSGYTF
clone_size: -; j_call: TRBJ1-5; d_call: -; v_call: TRBV11-3; cdr3_nt: TGTGCCAGCAGCTTAAATTTCGGGGATCAGCCCCAGCATTTT; cdr3_aa: CASSLNFGDQPQHF
clone_size: -; j_call: TRBJ1-5; d_call: -; v_call: TRBV29-1; cdr3_nt: TGCAGCGCCACCGAAAGCAGCAATCAGCCCCAGCATTTT; cdr3_aa: CSATESSNQPQHF
clone_size: -; j_call: TRBJ1-1; d_call: -; v_call: TRBV5-1; cdr3_nt: TGCGCCAGCAGCCCGACACCGTCGGTTGAAGCTTTCTTT; cdr3_aa: CASSPTPSVEAFF
clone_size: -; j_call: TRBJ1-5; d_call: TRBD1; v_call: TRBV6-5; cdr3_nt: TGTGCCAGCAGCCCCGGGACAGGGGGCAATCAGCCCCAGCATTTT; cdr3_aa: CASSPGTGGNQPQHF
clone_size: -; j_call: TRBJ1-1; d_call: -; v_call: TRBV11-3; cdr3_nt: TGTGCCAGCAGCATCACAGACACCAACACTGAAGCTTTCTTT; cdr3_aa: CASSITDTNTEAFF
clone_size: -; j_call: TRBJ2-2; d_call: -; v_call: TRBV27; cdr3_nt: TGTGCCAGCGGCCGAGCCGGCACCGGGGAGCTGTTTTTT; cdr3_aa: CASGRAGTGELFF
clone_size: -; j_call: TRBJ2-7; d_call: -; v_call: TRBV10-3; cdr3_nt: TGTGCCATCACGTCCGTCAGCGGAACCTACGAGCAGTACTTC; cdr3_aa: CAITSVSGTYEQYF
clone_size: -; j_call: TRBJ2-1; d_call: -; v_call: TRBV19; cdr3_nt: TGTGCCACAGCGGGACAGACCGTCTACAATGAGCAGTTCTTC; cdr3_aa: CATAGQTVYNEQFF
clone_size: -; j_call: TRBJ2-7; d_call: TRBD1; v_call: TRBV7-9; cdr3_nt: TGTGCCAGCAGCGGGACAGGGACCTACGAGCAGTACTTC; cdr3_aa: CASSGTGTYEQYF
clone_size: -; j_call: TRBJ1-1; d_call: TRBD1; v_call: TRBV9; cdr3_nt: TGTGCCAGCAGCGGACAGGGCGCCACTGAAGCTTTCTTT; cdr3_aa: CASSGQGATEAFF
clone_size: -; j_call: TRBJ1-3; d_call: -; v_call: TRBV4-1; cdr3_nt: TGCGCCAGCAGCGCACAGGGCCCCATCTCTGGAAACACCATATATTTT; cdr3_aa: CASSAQGPISGNTIYF
clone_size: -; j_call: TRBJ1-6; d_call: -; v_call: TRBV6-5; cdr3_nt: TGTGCCAGCCGTTCGGCCCAGGGGAATTCACCCCTCCACTTT; cdr3_aa: CASRSAQGNSPLHF
clone_size: -; j_call: TRBJ2-3; d_call: TRBD2; v_call: TRBV24-1; cdr3_nt: TGTGCCACCAGTGATGACGGACTAGCGGGCCACGATACGCAGTATTTT; cdr3_aa: CATSDDGLAGHDTQYF
clone_size: -; j_call: TRBJ2-3; d_call: TRBD1; v_call: TRBV5-4; cdr3_nt: TGTGCCAGCAGCTTGGGGGGCAGGGGGCAAGATACGCAGTATTTT; cdr3_aa: CASSLGGRGQDTQYF
clone_size: -; j_call: TRBJ1-1; d_call: -; v_call: TRBV7-8; cdr3_nt: TGTGCCAGCAGCTACCCTGGGCCAGTGAACACTGAAGCTTTCTTT; cdr3_aa: CASSYPGPVNTEAFF
clone_size: -; j_call: TRBJ2-7; d_call: TRBD1; v_call: TRBV19; cdr3_nt: TGTGCCAGTAGTCCCCAGACAGGGATACCCTACGAGCAGTACTTC; cdr3_aa: CASSPQTGIPYEQYF
clone_size: -; j_call: TRBJ1-2; d_call: -; v_call: TRBV7-9; cdr3_nt: TGTGCCAGCAGCTTAGCGGAGGCGCGGGGCTACACCTTC; cdr3_aa: CASSLAEARGYTF
clone_size: -; j_call: TRBJ2-7; d_call: TRBD2; v_call: TRBV7-2; cdr3_nt: TGTGCCAGCAGCTTAGCCCCTAGCGGGAGGGTTTATGAGCAGTACTTC; cdr3_aa: CASSLAPSGRVYEQYF
clone_size: -; j_call: TRBJ1-2; d_call: TRBD1; v_call: TRBV10-3; cdr3_nt: TGTGCCATCAGTGAATCCGGGACAGGCCATTCCTTCTATGGCTACACCTTC; cdr3_aa: CAISESGTGHSFYGYTF
clone_size: -; j_call: TRBJ2-7; d_call: -; v_call: TRBV7-9; cdr3_nt: TGTGCCAGCAGCTTAGTGGCCGCCTCTCCCTACGAGCAGTACTTC; cdr3_aa: CASSLVAASPYEQYF
clone_size: -; j_call: TRBJ1-5; d_call: -; v_call: TRBV12-3/TRBV12-4; cdr3_nt: TGTGCCAGCAGTTTAGCGAGCAATCAGCCCCAGCATTTT; cdr3_aa: CASSLASNQPQHF
clone_size: -; j_call: TRBJ2-1; d_call: -; v_call: TRBV14; cdr3_nt: TGTGCCAGCAGCTCACTTCCGAAAGCCGGGCTTAGGGCGTATGAGCAGTTCTTC; cdr3_aa: CASSSLPKAGLRAYEQFF
clone_size: -; j_call: TRBJ1-1; d_call: -; v_call: TRBV10-3; cdr3_nt: TGTGCCATCAGTGACGCGGGGGGCTCGAACACTGAAGCTTTCTTT; cdr3_aa: CAISDAGGSNTEAFF
clone_size: -; j_call: TRBJ2-2; d_call: -; v_call: TRBV30; cdr3_nt: TGTGCCTGGGGGCGGGACAGAGGACACACCGGGGAGCTGTTTTTT; cdr3_aa: CAWGRDRGHTGELFF